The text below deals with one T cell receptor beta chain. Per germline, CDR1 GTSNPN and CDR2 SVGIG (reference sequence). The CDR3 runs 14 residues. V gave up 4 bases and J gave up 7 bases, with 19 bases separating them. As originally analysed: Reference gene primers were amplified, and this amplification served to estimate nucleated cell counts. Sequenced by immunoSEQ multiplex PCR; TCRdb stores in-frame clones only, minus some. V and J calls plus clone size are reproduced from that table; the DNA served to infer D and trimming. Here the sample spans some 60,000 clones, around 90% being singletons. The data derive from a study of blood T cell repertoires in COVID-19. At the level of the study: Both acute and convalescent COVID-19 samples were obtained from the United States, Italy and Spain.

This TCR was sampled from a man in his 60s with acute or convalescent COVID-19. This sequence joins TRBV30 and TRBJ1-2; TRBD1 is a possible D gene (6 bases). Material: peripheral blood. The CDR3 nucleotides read TGTGCCTGGACCGGCGGGGGGCAGGGGTCTGGCTACACCTTC. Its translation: CAWTGGGQGSGYTF.